The sample holds many counts of the clone carrying this TCR beta chain. Its antigen is as yet unknown. A much more abundant neighbour one base away suggests this may be a read error. These data come from a study of blood T cells in healthy people across ages. Study conclusions and caveats: As age increased, TCR beta diversity per million T cells fell in a roughly linear fashion.

Trimming took 2 bases from V and 5 from J, leaving 15 bases between them. Germline V lookup: CDR1 MNHEY, CDR2 SMNVEV (reference sequence). The CDR3 has 15 residues. With a J-beta primer mix and a sample-barcoded 5' primer, a second PCR ran about 7 to 12 cycles. A template-switch adaptor that had 12 random nucleotides put a tag on each cDNA molecule. TCRdb reprocessed the 5' RACE reads with MiXCR, giving one entry per CDR3 protein. The sample consists of fewer than 1.5 million distinct CDR3 sequences, about 43% of them appearing once. This TCR derives from a woman under 30 in good health. The chain carries TRBV27 and TRBJ2-5; possible D gene TRBD2, 6 bases. Material for sequencing was blood. CDR3 bases: TGTGCCAGCAGTTTAGGCCGGGGGAGGTTGGAGACCCAGTACTTC. Translation: CASSLGRGRLETQYF.